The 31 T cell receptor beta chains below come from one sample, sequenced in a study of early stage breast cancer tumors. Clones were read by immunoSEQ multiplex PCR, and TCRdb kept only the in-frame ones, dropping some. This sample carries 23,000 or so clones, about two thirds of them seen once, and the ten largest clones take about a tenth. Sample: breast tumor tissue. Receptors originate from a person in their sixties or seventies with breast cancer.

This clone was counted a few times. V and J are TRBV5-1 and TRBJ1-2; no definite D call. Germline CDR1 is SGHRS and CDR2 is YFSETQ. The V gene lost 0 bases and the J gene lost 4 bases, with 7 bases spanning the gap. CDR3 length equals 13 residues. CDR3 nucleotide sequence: TGCGCCAGCAGCTTGGAGTGGGCCTATGGCTACACCTTC. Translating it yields CASSLEWAYGYTF. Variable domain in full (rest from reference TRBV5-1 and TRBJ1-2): KAGVTQTPRYLIKTRGQQVTLSCSPISGHRSVSWYQQTPGQGLQFLFEYFSETQRNKGNFPGRFSGRQFSNSRSEMNVSTLELGDSALYLCASSLEWAYGYTFGSGTRLTVV.

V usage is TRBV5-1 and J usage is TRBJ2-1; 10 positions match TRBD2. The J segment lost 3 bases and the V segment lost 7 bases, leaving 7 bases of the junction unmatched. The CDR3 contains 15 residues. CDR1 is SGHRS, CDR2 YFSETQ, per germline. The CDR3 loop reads CASGASGSNYNEQFF. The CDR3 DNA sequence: TGCGCCAGCGGGGCTAGCGGGAGTAACTACAATGAGCAGTTCTTC.

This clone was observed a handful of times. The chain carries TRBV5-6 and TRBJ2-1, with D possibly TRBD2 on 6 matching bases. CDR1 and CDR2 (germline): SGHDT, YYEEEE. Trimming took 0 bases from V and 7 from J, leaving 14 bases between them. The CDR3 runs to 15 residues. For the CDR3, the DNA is TGTGCCAGCAGCTTGGAGGGGCTAGCGTTGAATGAGCAGTTCTTC. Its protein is CASSLEGLALNEQFF.

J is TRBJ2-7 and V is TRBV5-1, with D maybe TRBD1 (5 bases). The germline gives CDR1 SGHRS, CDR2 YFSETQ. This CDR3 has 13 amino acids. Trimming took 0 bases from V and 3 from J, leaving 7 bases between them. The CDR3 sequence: CASSLDRNYEQYF. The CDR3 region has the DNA TGCGCCAGCAGCTTGGACAGGAACTACGAGCAGTACTTC.

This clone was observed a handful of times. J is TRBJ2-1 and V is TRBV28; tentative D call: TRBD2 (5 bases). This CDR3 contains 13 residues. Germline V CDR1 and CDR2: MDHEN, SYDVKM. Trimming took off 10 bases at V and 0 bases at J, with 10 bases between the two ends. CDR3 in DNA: TGTGCCATCCAGCGGAGCTCCTACAATGAGCAGTTCTTC. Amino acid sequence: CAIQRSSYNEQFF.

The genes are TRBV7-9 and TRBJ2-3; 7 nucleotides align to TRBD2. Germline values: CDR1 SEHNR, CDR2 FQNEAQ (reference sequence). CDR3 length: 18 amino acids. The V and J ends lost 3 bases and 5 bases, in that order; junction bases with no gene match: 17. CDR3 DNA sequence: TGTGCCAGCAGCTTGTTTAGAGGGAGGGCGACCTACAGAGATACGCAGTATTTT. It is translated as CASSLFRGRATYRDTQYF.

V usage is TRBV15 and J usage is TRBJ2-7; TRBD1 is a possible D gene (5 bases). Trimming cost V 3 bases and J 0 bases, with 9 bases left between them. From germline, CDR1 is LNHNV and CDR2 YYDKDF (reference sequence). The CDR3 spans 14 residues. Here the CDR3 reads CATSSRDSSYEQYF. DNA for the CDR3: TGTGCCACCAGCAGCAGGGATAGCTCCTACGAGCAGTACTTC.

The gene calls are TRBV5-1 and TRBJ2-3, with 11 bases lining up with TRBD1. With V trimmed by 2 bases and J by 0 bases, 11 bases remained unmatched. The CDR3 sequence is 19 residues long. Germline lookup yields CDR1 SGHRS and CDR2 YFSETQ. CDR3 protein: CASSFTPYGTGGSTDTQYF. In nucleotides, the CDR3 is TGCGCCAGCAGCTTCACGCCTTACGGGACAGGGGGGAGCACAGATACGCAGTATTTT. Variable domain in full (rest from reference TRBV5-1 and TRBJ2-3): KAGVTQTPRYLIKTRGQQVTLSCSPISGHRSVSWYQQTPGQGLQFLFEYFSETQRNKGNFPGRFSGRQFSNSRSEMNVSTLELGDSALYLCASSFTPYGTGGSTDTQYFGPGTRLTVL.

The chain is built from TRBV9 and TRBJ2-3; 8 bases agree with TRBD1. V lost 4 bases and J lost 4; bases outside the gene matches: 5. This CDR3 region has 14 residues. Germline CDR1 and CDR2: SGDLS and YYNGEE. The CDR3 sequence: CASSPGQGADTQYF. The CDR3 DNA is TGTGCCAGCAGCCCTGGACAGGGCGCAGATACGCAGTATTTT.

CDR3 coding DNA: TGTGCCAGCTGGGGGGACACTGAAGCTTTCTTT. This sequence encodes CASWGDTEAFF. The V call is TRBV28, the J call TRBJ1-1; tentative D call: TRBD1 (5 bases). Germline V CDR1 and CDR2: MDHEN, SYDVKM. The CDR3 runs to 11 residues. Trimming removed 8 bases at V and 3 bases at J, with 7 bases between.

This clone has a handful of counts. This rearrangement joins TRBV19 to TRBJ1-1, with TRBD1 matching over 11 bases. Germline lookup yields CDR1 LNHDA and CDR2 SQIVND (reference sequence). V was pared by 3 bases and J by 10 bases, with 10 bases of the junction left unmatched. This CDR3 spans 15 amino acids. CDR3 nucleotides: TGTGCCAGTAGTATGAGCCGGACAGGGGGCGTTTCAGCTTTCTTT. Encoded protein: CASSMSRTGGVSAFF.

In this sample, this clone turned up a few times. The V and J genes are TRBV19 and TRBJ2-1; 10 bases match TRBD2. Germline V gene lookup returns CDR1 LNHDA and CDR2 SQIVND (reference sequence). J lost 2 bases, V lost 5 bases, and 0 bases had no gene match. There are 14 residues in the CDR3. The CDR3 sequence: CASSGLAAYNEQFF. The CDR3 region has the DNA TGTGCCAGTAGTGGACTAGCGGCCTACAATGAGCAGTTCTTC.

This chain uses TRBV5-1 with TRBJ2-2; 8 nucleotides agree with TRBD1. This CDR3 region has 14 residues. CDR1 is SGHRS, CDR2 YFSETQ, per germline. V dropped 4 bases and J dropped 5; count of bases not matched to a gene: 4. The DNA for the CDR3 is TGCGCCAGCAGCCCGAGACAGGGGACCGGGGAGCTGTTTTTT. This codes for CASSPRQGTGELFF.

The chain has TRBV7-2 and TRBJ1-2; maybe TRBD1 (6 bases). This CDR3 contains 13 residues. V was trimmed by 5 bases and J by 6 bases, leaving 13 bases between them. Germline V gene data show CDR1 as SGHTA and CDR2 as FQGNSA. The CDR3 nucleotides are TGTGCCAGCAGCCCAGAGGGGGGGCATGGCTACACCTTC. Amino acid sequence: CASSPEGGHGYTF.

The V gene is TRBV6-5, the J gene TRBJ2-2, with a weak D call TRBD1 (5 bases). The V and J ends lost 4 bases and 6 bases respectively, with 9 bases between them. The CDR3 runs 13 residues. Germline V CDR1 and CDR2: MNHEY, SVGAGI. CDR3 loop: CASSWRQSGELFF. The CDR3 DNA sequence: TGTGCCAGCAGTTGGCGACAGTCCGGGGAGCTGTTTTTT.

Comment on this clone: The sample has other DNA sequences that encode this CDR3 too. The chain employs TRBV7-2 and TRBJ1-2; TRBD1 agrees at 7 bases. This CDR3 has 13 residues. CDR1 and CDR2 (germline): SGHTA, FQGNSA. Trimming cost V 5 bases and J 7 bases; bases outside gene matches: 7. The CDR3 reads CASSRDRVRGYTF. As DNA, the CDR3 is TGTGCCAGCAGCCGCGACAGGGTACGTGGCTACACCTTC.

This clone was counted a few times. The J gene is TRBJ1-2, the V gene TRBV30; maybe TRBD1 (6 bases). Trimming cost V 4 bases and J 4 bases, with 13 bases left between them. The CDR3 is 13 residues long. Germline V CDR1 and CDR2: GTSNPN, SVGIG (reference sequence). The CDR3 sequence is CAWNEQGGYGYTF. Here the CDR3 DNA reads TGTGCCTGGAACGAACAGGGTGGCTATGGCTACACCTTC.

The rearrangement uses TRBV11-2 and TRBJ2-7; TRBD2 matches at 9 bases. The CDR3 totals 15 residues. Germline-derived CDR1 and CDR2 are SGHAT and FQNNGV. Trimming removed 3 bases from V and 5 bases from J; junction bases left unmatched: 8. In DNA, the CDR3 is TGTGCCAGCAGCTTTTTTAGCGGGAGCGTCAACGAGCAGTACTTC. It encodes CASSFFSGSVNEQYF.

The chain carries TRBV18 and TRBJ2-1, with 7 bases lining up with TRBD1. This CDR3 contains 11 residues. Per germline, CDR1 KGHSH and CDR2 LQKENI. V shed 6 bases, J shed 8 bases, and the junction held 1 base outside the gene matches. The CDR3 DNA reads TGTGCCAGCTCCGGACAGGATGAGCAGTTCTTC. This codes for CASSGQDEQFF.

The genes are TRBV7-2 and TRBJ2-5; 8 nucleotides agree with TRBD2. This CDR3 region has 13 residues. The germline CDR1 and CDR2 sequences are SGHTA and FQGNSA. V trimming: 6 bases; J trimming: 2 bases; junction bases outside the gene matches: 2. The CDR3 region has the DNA TGTGCCAGCAGGAGCGGGAGTCAAGAGACCCAGTACTTC. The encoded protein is CASRSGSQETQYF.

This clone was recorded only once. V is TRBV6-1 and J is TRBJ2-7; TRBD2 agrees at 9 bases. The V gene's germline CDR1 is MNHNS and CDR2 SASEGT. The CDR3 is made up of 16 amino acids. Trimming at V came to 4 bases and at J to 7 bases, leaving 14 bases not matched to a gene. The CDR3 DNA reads TGTGCCAGCAGTGGGGCCCTTAGCGGGAGTTTTTTAGAGCAGTACTTC. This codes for CASSGALSGSFLEQYF.

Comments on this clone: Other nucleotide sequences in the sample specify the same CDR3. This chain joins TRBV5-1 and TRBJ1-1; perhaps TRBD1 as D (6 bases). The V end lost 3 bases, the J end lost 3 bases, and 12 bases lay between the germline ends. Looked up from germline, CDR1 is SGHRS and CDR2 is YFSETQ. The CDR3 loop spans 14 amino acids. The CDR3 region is CASSSRGGYTEAFF. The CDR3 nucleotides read TGCGCCAGCAGCTCAAGAGGGGGATACACTGAAGCTTTCTTT.

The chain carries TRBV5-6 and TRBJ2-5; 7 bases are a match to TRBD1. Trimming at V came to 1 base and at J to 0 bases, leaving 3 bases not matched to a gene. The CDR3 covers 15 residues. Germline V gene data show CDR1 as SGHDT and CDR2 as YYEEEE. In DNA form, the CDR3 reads TGTGCCAGCAGCTTGATCCAGGGGGACCAAGAGACCCAGTACTTC. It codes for CASSLIQGDQETQYF.

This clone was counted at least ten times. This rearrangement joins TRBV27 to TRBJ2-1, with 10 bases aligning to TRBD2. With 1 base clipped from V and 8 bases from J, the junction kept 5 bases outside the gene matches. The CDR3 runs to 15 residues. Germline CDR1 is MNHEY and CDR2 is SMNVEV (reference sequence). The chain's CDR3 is CASSLLASGSDEQFF. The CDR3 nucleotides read TGTGCCAGCAGTTTATTGGCTAGCGGGAGTGATGAGCAGTTCTTC.

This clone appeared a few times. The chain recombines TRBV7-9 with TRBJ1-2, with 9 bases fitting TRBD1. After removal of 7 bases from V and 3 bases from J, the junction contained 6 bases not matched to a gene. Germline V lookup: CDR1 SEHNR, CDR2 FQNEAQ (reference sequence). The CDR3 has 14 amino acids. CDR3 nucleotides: TGTGCCAGCAACCTGGGACAGGGCGACTATGGCTACACCTTC. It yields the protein CASNLGQGDYGYTF.

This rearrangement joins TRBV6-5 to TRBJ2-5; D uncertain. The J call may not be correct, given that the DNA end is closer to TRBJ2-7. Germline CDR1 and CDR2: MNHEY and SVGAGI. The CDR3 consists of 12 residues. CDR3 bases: TGTGCCAGCAGTCAAAATTCCTACGAGCAGTACTTC. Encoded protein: CASSQNSYEQYF.

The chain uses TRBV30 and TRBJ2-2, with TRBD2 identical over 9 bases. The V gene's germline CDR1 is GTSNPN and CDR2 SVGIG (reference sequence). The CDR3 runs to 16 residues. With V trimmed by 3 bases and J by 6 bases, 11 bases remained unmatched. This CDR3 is CAWSLQRGAGPGELFF. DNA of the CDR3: TGTGCCTGGAGCCTTCAGCGGGGGGCCGGGCCCGGGGAGCTGTTTTTT.

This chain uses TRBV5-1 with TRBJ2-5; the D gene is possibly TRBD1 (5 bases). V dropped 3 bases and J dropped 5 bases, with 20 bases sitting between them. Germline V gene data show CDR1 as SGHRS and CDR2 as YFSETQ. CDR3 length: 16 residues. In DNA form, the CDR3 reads TGCGCCAGCAGCTCCGGCCCAGGGCGGCAGTTCGAGACCCAGTACTTC. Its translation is CASSSGPGRQFETQYF.

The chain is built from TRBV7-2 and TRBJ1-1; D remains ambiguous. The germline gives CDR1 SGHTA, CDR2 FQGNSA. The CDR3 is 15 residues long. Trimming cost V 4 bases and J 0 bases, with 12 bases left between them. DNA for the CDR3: TGTGCCAGCAGCTGGACCTCGGGGATGAACACTGAAGCTTTCTTT. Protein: CASSWTSGMNTEAFF.

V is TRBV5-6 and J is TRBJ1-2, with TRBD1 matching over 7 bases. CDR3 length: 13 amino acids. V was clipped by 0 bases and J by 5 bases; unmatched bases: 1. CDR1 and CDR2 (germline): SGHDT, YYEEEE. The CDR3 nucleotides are TGTGCCAGCAGCTTGGAGGGACAGTATGGCTACACCTTC. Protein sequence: CASSLEGQYGYTF.

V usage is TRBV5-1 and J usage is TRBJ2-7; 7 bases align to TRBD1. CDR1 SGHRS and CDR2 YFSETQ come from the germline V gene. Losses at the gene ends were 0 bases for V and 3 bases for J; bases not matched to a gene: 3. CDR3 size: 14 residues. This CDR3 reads CASSLGQGDYEQYF. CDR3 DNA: TGCGCCAGCAGCTTGGGACAGGGTGACTACGAGCAGTACTTC.